The T cell receptor (beta chain) under discussion was sequenced for a study of control samples from healthy donors and cancer patients. In this sample, this clone turned up a few times. Here immunoSEQ multiplex PCR was the method, and the copy in TCRdb shows in-frame clones only, minus some. The sample contains around 90,000 clones, 86% of which appear only once. The sequence was obtained from a man between 25 and 39 years old in good health. Sample: blood.

CDR3 sequence: CASSETSGGYYEQYF. As DNA, the CDR3 is TGTGCCAGCAGCGAGACTAGCGGGGGCTACTACGAGCAGTACTTC. The V call is TRBV7-2, the J call TRBJ2-7; 12 nucleotides agree with TRBD2. The CDR3 is 15 amino acids. The germline CDR1 and CDR2 sequences are SGHTA and FQGNSA. V trimming: 5 bases; J trimming: 3 bases; junction bases outside the gene matches: 5.